This note documents a single T cell receptor (beta chain) sequence. Its specificity is not known. With a much larger clone just one base away, this may be a read error. This sample was taken from a study of T cells in Graves' hyperthyroidism and ophthalmopathy. Regarding the study as a whole: Blood also contained most expanded thyroid clonotypes above 0.001. The model identified upcoming ophthalmopathy a median 6.5 months ahead of onset.

The germline V gene encodes CDR1 GTSNPN and CDR2 SVGIG (reference sequence). V dropped 1 base and J dropped 7 bases, with 10 bases sitting between them. The CDR3 is 12 residues long. TCR beta CDR3 sequences were amplified from RNA transcripts. Primed by the HTBI set, a first-round RT-PCR was run on the TCR CDR3. In TCRdb, the multiplex PCR reads were re-called with MiXCR into one record per CDR3 protein. The sample lists about 590,000 distinct CDR3 sequences; approximately 14% were seen once. Researchers defined stable Graves' hyperthyroidism as no ophthalmopathy progression within 18 months. This clonotype was obtained from a woman in her thirties with Graves' hyperthyroidism. Sequencing was performed on blood. The chain is built from TRBV30 and TRBJ1-2; no firm D call. CDR3 loop: CAWSGAGAGYTF. The CDR3, as DNA: TGTGCCTGGAGTGGGGCAGGCGCTGGCTACACCTTC.